This TCR beta chain was retrieved from a study of T cell changes during pregnancy in multiple sclerosis. Looked up from germline, CDR1 is SGHTA and CDR2 is FQGNSA. The CDR3 runs 15 residues. V gave up 7 bases and J gave up 7 bases; unmatched junction bases: 11. Sequencing used immunoSEQ multiplex PCR; TCRdb keeps in-frame clones, though not all of them. The table shows fewer than 65,000 clones, with 90% to 95% occurring only once. The chain couples TRBV7-2 to TRBJ2-1, with 9 nucleotides matching TRBD2. Here the sequenced sample was CD4+ T cells from peripheral blood mononuclear cells, taken in the first trimester of pregnancy. This receptor was obtained from a female donor with multiple sclerosis, enrolled in a pregnancy study. The DNA for the CDR3 is TGTGCCAGCAAAGAGCGGGGGGACAACCGGAATGAGCAGTTCTTC. This gives the protein CASKERGDNRNEQFF.